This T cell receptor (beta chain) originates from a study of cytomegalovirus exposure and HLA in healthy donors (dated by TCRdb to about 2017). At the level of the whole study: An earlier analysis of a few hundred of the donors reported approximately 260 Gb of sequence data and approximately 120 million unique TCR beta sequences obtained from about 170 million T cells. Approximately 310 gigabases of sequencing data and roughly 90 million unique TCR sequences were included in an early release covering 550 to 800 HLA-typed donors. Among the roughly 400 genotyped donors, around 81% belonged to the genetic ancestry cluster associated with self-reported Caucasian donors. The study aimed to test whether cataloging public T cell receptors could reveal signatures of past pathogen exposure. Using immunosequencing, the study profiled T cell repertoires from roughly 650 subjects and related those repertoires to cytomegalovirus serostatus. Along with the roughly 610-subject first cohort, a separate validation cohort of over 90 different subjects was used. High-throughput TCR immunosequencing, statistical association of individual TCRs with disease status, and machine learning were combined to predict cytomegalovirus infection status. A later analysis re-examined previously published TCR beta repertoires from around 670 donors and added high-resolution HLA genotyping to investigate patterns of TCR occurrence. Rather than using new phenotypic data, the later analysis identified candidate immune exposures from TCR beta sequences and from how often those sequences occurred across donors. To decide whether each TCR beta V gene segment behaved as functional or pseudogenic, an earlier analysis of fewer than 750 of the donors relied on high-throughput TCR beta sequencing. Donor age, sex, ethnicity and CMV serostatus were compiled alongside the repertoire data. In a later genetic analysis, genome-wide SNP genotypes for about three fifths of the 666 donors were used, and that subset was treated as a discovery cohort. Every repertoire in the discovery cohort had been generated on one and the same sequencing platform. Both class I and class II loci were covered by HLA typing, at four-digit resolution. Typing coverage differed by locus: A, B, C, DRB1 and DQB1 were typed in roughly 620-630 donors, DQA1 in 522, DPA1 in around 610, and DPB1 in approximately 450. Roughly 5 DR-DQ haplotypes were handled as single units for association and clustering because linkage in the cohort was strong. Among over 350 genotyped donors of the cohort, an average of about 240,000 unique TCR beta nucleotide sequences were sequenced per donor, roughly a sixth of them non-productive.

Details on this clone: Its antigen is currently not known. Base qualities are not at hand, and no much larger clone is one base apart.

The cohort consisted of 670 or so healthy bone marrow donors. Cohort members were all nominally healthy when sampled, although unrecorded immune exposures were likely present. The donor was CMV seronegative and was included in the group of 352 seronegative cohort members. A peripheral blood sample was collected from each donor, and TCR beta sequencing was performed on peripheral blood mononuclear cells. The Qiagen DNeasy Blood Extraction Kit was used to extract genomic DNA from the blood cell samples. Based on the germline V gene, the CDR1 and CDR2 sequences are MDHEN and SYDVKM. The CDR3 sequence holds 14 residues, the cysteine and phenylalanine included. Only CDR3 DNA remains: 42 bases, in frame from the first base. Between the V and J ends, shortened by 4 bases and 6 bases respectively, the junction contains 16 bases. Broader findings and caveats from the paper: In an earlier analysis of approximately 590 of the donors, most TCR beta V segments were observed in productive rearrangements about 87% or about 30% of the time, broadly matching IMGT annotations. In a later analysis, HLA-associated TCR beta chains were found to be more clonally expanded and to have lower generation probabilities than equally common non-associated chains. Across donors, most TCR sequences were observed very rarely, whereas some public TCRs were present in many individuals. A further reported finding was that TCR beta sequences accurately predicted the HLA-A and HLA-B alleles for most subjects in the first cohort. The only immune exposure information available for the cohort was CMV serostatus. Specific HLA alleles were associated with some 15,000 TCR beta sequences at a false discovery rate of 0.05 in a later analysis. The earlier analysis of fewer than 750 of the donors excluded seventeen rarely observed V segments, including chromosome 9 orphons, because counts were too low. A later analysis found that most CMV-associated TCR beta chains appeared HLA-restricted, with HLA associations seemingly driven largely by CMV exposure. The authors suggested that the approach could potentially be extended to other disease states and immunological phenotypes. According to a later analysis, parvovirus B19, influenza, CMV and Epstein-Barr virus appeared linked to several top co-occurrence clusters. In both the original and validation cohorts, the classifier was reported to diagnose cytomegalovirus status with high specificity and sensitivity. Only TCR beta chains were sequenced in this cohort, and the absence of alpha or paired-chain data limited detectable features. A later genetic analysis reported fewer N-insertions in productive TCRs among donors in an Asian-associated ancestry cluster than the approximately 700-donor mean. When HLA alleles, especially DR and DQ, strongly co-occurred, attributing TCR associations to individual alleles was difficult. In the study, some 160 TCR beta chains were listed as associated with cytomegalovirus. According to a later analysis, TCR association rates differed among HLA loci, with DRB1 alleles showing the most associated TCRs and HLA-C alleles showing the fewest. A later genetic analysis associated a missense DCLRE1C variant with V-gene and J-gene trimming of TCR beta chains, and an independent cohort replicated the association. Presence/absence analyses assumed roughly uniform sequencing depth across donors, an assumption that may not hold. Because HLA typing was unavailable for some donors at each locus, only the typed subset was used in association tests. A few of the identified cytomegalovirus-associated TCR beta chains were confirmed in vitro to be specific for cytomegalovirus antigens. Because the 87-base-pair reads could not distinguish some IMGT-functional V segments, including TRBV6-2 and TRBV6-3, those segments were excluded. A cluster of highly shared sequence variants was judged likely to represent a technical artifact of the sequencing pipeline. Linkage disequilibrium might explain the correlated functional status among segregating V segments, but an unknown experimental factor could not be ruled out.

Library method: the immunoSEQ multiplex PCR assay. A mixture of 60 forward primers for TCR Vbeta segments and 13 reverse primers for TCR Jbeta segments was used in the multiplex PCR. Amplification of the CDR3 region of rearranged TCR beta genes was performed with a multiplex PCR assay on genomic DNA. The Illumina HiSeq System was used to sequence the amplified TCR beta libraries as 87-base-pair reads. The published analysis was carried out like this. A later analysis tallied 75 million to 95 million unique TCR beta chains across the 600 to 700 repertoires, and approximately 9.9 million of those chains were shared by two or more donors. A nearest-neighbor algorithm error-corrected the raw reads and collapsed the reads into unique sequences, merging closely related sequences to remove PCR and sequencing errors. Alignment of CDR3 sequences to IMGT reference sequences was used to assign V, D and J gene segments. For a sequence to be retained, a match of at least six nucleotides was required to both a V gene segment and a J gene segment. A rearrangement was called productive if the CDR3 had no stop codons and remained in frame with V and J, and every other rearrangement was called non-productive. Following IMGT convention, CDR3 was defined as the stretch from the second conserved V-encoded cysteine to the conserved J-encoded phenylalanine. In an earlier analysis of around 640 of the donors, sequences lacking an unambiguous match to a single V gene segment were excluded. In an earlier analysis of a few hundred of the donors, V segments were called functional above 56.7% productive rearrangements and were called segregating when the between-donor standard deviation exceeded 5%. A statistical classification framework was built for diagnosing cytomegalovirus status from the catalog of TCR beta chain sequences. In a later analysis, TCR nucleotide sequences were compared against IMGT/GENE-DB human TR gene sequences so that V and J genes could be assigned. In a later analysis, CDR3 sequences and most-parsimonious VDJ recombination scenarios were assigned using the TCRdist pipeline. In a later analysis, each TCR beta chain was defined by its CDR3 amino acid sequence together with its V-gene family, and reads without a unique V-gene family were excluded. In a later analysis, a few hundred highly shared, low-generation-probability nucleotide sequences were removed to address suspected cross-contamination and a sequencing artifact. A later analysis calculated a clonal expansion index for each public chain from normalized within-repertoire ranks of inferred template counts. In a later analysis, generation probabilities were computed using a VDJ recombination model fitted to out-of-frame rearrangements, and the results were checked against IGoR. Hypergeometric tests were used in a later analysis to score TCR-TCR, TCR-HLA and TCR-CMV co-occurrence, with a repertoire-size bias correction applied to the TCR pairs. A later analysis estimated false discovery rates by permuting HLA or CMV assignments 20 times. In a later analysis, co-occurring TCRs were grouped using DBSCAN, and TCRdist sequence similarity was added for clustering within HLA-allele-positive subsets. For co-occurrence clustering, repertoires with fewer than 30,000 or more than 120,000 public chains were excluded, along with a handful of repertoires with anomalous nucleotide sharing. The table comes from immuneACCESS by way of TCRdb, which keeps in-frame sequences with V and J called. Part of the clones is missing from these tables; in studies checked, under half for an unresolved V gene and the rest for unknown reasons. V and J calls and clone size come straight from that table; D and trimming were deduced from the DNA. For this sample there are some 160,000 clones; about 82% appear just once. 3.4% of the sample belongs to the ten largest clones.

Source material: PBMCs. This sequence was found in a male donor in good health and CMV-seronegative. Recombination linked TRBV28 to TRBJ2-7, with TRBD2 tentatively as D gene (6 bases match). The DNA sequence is TGTGCCAGCAGTTCAAGCGGGCCCAGCTGCGAGCAGTACTTC. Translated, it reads CASSSSGPSCEQYF.